The sequence of this TCR beta chain was determined in a study of blood T cell repertoires in COVID-19. Study-level information: The United States, Italy and Spain were the sources of the acute and convalescent COVID-19 samples. PBMCs, B-cell-depleted T cells, or T cells were the source of the cDNA or gDNA that made up the material.

CDR3 length: 12 amino acids. Per germline, CDR1 SNHLY and CDR2 FYNNEI. Between the trimmed V and J ends, which lost 6 bases and 6 bases, there was a span of 9 bases. In the original processing: The assay estimated nucleated cells by amplifying reference gene primers. Libraries were prepared by immunoSEQ multiplex PCR; TCRdb keeps only in-frame clonotypes and omits some of them. That table furnishes V, J and clone size, whereas the DNA furnished D and trimming. The sample carries more than 85,000 clones, approximately 88% recorded once. The receptor was isolated from a woman aged 70-85 years with acute or convalescent COVID-19. The sample was peripheral blood. The rearrangement joins TRBV2 to TRBJ1-5; D might be TRBD1 (6 bases). CDR3 region: CASRLGGQPQHF. CDR3 DNA: TGTGCCAGCAGATTAGGGGGTCAGCCCCAGCATTTT.